Presented here are 20 T cell receptor beta chains from one specimen sequenced in a study of blood T cell repertoires in COVID-19. Sequenced by immunoSEQ multiplex PCR; TCRdb stores in-frame clones only, minus some. The sample lists around 290,000 clones, approximately 90% occurring once. The source material was peripheral blood. These receptors were obtained from a middle-aged man with acute or convalescent COVID-19.

The chain links TRBV2 to TRBJ1-6; TRBD1 matches 9 bases. Germline CDR1 SNHLY, CDR2 FYNNEI. The CDR3 spans 16 residues. V trimming: 5 bases; J trimming: 7 bases; junction bases outside the gene matches: 9. The CDR3 loop is CASSPPGTGYNSPLHF. CDR3 in DNA: TGTGCCAGCAGTCCTCCCGGGACAGGGTACAATTCACCCCTCCACTTT. The full variable domain, rest sourced from reference TRBV2 and TRBJ1-6, is EPEVTQTPSHQVTQMGQEVILRCVPISNHLYFYWYRQILGQKVEFLVSFYNNEISEKSEIFDDQFSVERPDGSNFTLKIRSTKLEDSAMYFCASSPPGTGYNSPLHFGNGTRLTVT.

The chain is built from TRBV7-3 and TRBJ2-3, with a possible D match to TRBD1 (6 bases). This CDR3 region has 14 residues. Germline CDR1 and CDR2: SGHTA and FQGTGA. Trimming took 1 base from V and 4 from J, leaving 9 bases between them. The CDR3 region is CASSLNTGPDTQYF. The CDR3 DNA is TGTGCCAGCAGCTTAAATACAGGGCCAGATACGCAGTATTTT.

The chain has TRBV27 and TRBJ2-1; TRBD2 matches 11 bases. Germline V gene data show CDR1 as MNHEY and CDR2 as SMNVEV (reference sequence). The ends lost 0 bases at V and 3 bases at J; junction bases unmatched: 7. There are 18 residues in the CDR3. The CDR3 reads CASSLSKGLAAGYNEQFF. For the CDR3, the DNA is TGTGCCAGCAGTTTATCTAAGGGACTAGCGGCCGGCTACAATGAGCAGTTCTTC.

The chain uses TRBV5-1 and TRBJ1-1; 7 bases line up with TRBD1. Trimming cost V 4 bases and J 0 bases; bases outside gene matches: 9. Germline lookup yields CDR1 SGHRS and CDR2 YFSETQ. The CDR3 covers 16 residues. The CDR3 DNA is TGCGCCAGCAGCCCATTCCCGGGACAGTTGAACACTGAAGCTTTCTTT. It translates to CASSPFPGQLNTEAFF.

This clone was picked up a small number of times. V is TRBV5-1 and J is TRBJ1-1, with D uncertain. The V end was cut by 5 bases, the J end by 4 bases, with 18 bases between. The germline CDR1 and CDR2 sequences are SGHRS and YFSETQ. This CDR3 spans 15 amino acids. For the CDR3, the DNA is TGCGCCAGCAGTTCGTACGGGCCCGGAGGCACTGAAGCTTTCTTT. Protein product: CASSSYGPGGTEAFF.

V is TRBV19 and J is TRBJ2-2, with D tentatively TRBD2 (5 bases). The CDR3 consists of 14 residues. With 8 bases removed from V and 1 base from J, the gap between germline ends came to 11 bases. Germline-derived CDR1 and CDR2 are LNHDA and SQIVND (reference sequence). Here the CDR3 DNA reads TGTGCCAGTGCCGTACGGGGGAACACCGGGGAGCTGTTTTTT. Protein: CASAVRGNTGELFF.

This chain connects TRBV15 to TRBJ1-6; D may be TRBD1 (5 bases). The ends were cut back, 1 base at V and 8 bases at J, with 9 bases in the middle. The CDR3 sequence is 14 residues long. Germline lookup yields CDR1 LNHNV and CDR2 YYDKDF (reference sequence). The CDR3 DNA reads TGTGCCACCAGCAGAGTAGGGGCAGATTCACCCCTCCACTTT. Protein product: CATSRVGADSPLHF.

The genes are TRBV7-6 and TRBJ2-3, with TRBD2 matching over 12 bases. Per germline, CDR1 SGHVS and CDR2 FNYEAQ. The CDR3 is 16 amino acids. After removal of 5 bases from V and 3 bases from J, the junction contained 6 bases not matched to a gene. CDR3 DNA sequence: TGTGCCAGCAGCCTAGGACTAGCGGGGATGACAGATACGCAGTATTTT. Translating it yields CASSLGLAGMTDTQYF.

J is TRBJ2-7 and V is TRBV7-9, with 8 bases fitting TRBD2. The CDR3 runs 12 residues. In germline, CDR1 is SEHNR, CDR2 FQNEAQ (reference sequence). Germline trimming cut 5 bases from V and 7 bases from J; bases unmatched to any gene: 4. DNA of the CDR3: TGTGCCAGCAGCCCGGCGGGGGGAGAGCAGTACTTC. This gives the protein CASSPAGGEQYF.

The chain links TRBV11-3 to TRBJ2-3; weak D call: TRBD1 (6 bases). This CDR3 spans 14 amino acids. Per the germline V gene, CDR1 is SGHNT and CDR2 is YENEEA. Deletions cut 5 bases from V and 4 bases from J, with 13 bases between. For the CDR3, the DNA is TGTGCCAGCAGCCCACAGGGTCCCGCAGATACGCAGTATTTT. It codes for CASSPQGPADTQYF.

Written as DNA, the CDR3 is TGCGCCAGCAGCTTGGGACTAGCGGGCTTTACTAGCACAGATACGCAGTATTTT. It translates to CASSLGLAGFTSTDTQYF. V is TRBV5-1 and J is TRBJ2-3, with 10 bases aligning to TRBD2. The CDR3 consists of 18 residues. In germline, CDR1 is SGHRS, CDR2 YFSETQ. V was pared by 0 bases and J by 0 bases, with 7 bases of the junction left unmatched.

The rearrangement uses TRBV20-1 and TRBJ1-2; D remains unclear. V gave up 1 base and J gave up 5 bases, with 5 bases separating them. Looked up from germline, CDR1 is DFQATT and CDR2 is SNEGSKA (reference sequence). The CDR3 consists of 11 residues. CDR3 bases: TGCAGTGCTAGAGTACGGTATGGCTACACCTTC. The encoded protein is CSARVRYGYTF.

The chain uses TRBV6-6 and TRBJ1-2; TRBD1 agrees at 7 bases. The CDR3 contains 15 residues. V shed 0 bases, J shed 6 bases, and the junction held 7 bases outside the gene matches. The germline gives CDR1 MNHNY, CDR2 SVGAGI (reference sequence). The CDR3 region is CASSYSVPRGDGYTF. The CDR3 nucleotides read TGTGCCAGCAGTTACTCCGTTCCCAGGGGGGATGGCTACACCTTC.

V is TRBV6-1 and J is TRBJ1-1; 7 nucleotides align to TRBD1. J gave up 5 bases and V 5 bases, and 5 bases lay outside the gene matches. The CDR3 extends over 13 amino acids. The germline gives CDR1 MNHNS, CDR2 SASEGT. The CDR3, as DNA: TGTGCCAGCAGTTTTTCAGGGGGTACTGAAGCTTTCTTT. The encoded protein is CASSFSGGTEAFF.

There are a few counts of this clone. J is TRBJ1-3 and V is TRBV9; maybe TRBD1 (5 bases). CDR1 and CDR2 (germline): SGDLS, YYNGEE. The CDR3 spans 16 residues. V lost 1 base and J 0 bases, leaving 11 bases between the germline ends. CDR3 loop: CASSVTGGYSGNTIYF. In nucleotides, the CDR3 is TGTGCCAGCAGCGTAACGGGGGGTTACTCTGGAAACACCATATATTTT.

The chain has TRBV4-2 and TRBJ2-3; 13 bases align to TRBD2. The CDR3 contains 19 residues. Germline assignment: CDR1 LGHNA and CDR2 YNFKEQ. V gave up 3 bases and J gave up 0 bases; unmatched junction bases: 9. The CDR3 loop is CASSHAGLAGALSTDTQYF. The CDR3 nucleotides are TGTGCCAGCAGCCATGCTGGACTAGCGGGGGCCCTTAGCACAGATACGCAGTATTTT.

The genes are TRBV19 and TRBJ2-7; possibly TRBD1 for D (6 bases). CDR1 is LNHDA and CDR2 is SQIVND in the germline V gene (reference sequence). V gave up 4 bases and J gave up 2 bases, with 15 bases separating them. This CDR3 spans 15 amino acids. Written as DNA, the CDR3 is TGTGCCAGTAGTAAAACCGGGACATACGCCTACGAGCAGTACTTC. Amino acid sequence: CASSKTGTYAYEQYF.

This clone appeared once. V gene TRBV7-6 combines with J gene TRBJ1-5; weak D call: TRBD1 (6 bases). The ends were cut back, 1 base at V and 5 bases at J, with 12 bases in the middle. Germline V gene sequence: CDR1 SGHVS, CDR2 FNYEAQ. The CDR3 extends over 15 amino acids. CDR3 coding DNA: TGTGCCAGCAGCTTAGAACAGGGACCTTATCAGCCCCAGCATTTT. This translates into CASSLEQGPYQPQHF.

V is TRBV7-2 and J is TRBJ1-6; D gene uncertain. The germline gives CDR1 SGHTA, CDR2 FQGNSA. The length of the CDR3 is 18 residues. V was trimmed by 5 bases and J by 0 bases, leaving 17 bases between them. The CDR3, as DNA: TGTGCCAGCAGCCCACGAAGGAGGGTTAGCTCCTATAATTCACCCCTCCACTTT. Its protein is CASSPRRRVSSYNSPLHF.

The V call is TRBV12-5, the J call TRBJ1-2; no clear D gene. The germline V gene has CDR1 LGHNT and CDR2 FRNRAP. CDR3 size: 12 residues. V shed 0 bases and J shed 9 bases, with 8 bases lying between them. The CDR3 bases are TGTGCTAGTGGTTTGGTGAGGGAGAGCTACACCTTC. Translated: CASGLVRESYTF.